This T cell receptor beta chain originates from a study of Ad26.COV2.S vaccination and SARS-CoV-2 variants. Study-wide context: In the study, Ad26.COV2.S was injected intramuscularly once, or twice 56 days apart.

Here immunoSEQ multiplex PCR was the method, and the copy in TCRdb shows in-frame clones only, minus some. The sample contains around 300,000 clones, 88% of which appear only once. Details on this clone: Its matching antigen is unknown.

The CDR3 covers 15 residues. The germline gives CDR1 LNHDA, CDR2 SQIVND (reference sequence). Losses at the gene ends were 1 base for V and 6 bases for J; bases not matched to a gene: 6. Study-level findings and limits: The placebo group had lower spike-specific TCR breadth than the vaccine recipients did.

The treatment denotes: around 19 received Ad26.COV2.S at low or high dose, single or two shots; several received placebo; per-sample allocation not given. Collection of samples fell on day 63 after the first vaccine or placebo injection. Whoever gave the sample was an adult aged 18-55 years in Boston. Participants' vaccine, an Ad26 vector, delivered Wuhan-strain SARS-CoV-2 spike. The receptor was derived from a person between 18 and 59 years old who received the Ad26.COV2.S COVID-19 vaccine or a placebo. The gene calls are TRBV19 and TRBJ1-5; 7 nucleotides align to TRBD1. Sequencing used peripheral blood, obtained in a trial of Ad26.COV2.S vaccine versus placebo. The CDR3 here is CASSIGQGVRQPQHF. The CDR3 bases are TGTGCCAGTAGTATAGGCCAGGGGGTTCGTCAGCCCCAGCATTTT.